The 31 T cell receptor beta chains given below trace back to one sample, sequenced in a study of T-cell reconstitution after alpha-beta-depleted transplantation in children. A TCRbeta library incorporating unique molecular identifiers was prepared. Via MiXCR, TCRdb re-called the PCR reads, giving one row per CDR3 protein. The table includes some 150,000 distinct CDR3 sequences, roughly 8.8% detected once. The sample here was PBMCs, mostly from graft donor cells, taken 180 days after TCRalphabeta/CD19-depleted stem cell transplant. The receptors originated from a female patient aged 2 to 10 who had a stem cell transplant for congenital amegakaryocytic thrombocytopenia, so the T cells may come from the graft donor.

This clonotype was seen repeatedly, ten times or more. The chain joins TRBV10-3 to TRBJ2-7; D gene uncertain. The germline gives CDR1 ENHRY, CDR2 SYGVKD. V dropped 0 bases and J dropped 4 bases, with 13 bases sitting between them. The CDR3 has 15 amino acids. The CDR3 here is CAISESISRIYEQYF. The CDR3 bases are TGTGCCATCAGTGAGTCGATTTCCAGGATATACGAGCAGTACTTC.

In this sample, this clonotype turned up many times. This chain joins TRBV11-3 and TRBJ2-3; D assignment may be TRBD1 or TRBD2 (5 bases each). Germline loops: CDR1 SGHNT, CDR2 YENEEA. Trimming cost V 8 bases and J 0 bases, with 15 bases left between them. The CDR3 sequence is 15 residues long. CDR3 amino acids: CASSGDGHSTDTQYF. The CDR3 DNA reads as TGTGCCAGCTCCGGGGACGGCCACAGCACAGATACGCAGTATTTT.

This clonotype was seen at least ten times. J is TRBJ2-1 and V is TRBV20-1, with 9 bases matching TRBD2. The CDR3 has 14 residues. J lost 4 bases, V lost 6 bases, and 7 bases had no gene match. Germline V gene lookup returns CDR1 DFQATT and CDR2 SNEGSKA (reference sequence). Here the CDR3 reads CSARWLAGYNEQFF. The CDR3 coding sequence is TGCAGTGCCAGATGGCTAGCGGGATACAATGAGCAGTTCTTC.

This clonotype appeared a few times. The chain links TRBV11-2 to TRBJ2-5, with a tentative D call TRBD2 (7 bases). The CDR3 runs 18 residues. CDR1 is SGHAT and CDR2 is FQNNGV in the germline V gene. The V and J ends lost 2 bases and 5 bases respectively, with 24 bases between them. The CDR3 coding sequence is TGTGCCAGCAGCTTAAGGTTCCGCACAGGGAGGGGTGGGGAGACCCAGTACTTC. The encoded protein is CASSLRFRTGRGGETQYF.

This clonotype was seen repeatedly, ten times or more. The chain's CDR3 is CASSLDIAINEQFF. CDR3 nucleotides: TGTGCCAGCAGCTTGGACATAGCGATCAATGAGCAGTTCTTC. V and J are TRBV7-9 and TRBJ2-1; the D gene could be TRBD1 or TRBD2 (5 bases each). CDR3 size: 14 residues. V dropped 3 bases and J dropped 6 bases, with 12 bases sitting between them. Germline CDR1 and CDR2: SEHNR and FQNEAQ (reference sequence).

This rearrangement joins TRBV12-3 or TRBV12-4 to TRBJ1-3; no reliable D call. Trimming took 3 bases from V and 0 from J, leaving 12 bases between them. This CDR3 is built from 16 residues. In nucleotides, the CDR3 is TGTGCCAGCAGTTTTCTTGGGTTCCACTCTGGAAACACCATATATTTT. This encodes CASSFLGFHSGNTIYF.

This clonotype was detected many times. V and J are TRBV9 and TRBJ1-6, with TRBD1 matching over 8 bases. The V segment lost 0 bases and the J segment 14 bases; nucleotides outside the gene matches: 10. The germline CDR1 and CDR2 sequences are SGDLS and YYNGEE. The CDR3 extends over 15 amino acids. The CDR3 nucleotides read TGTGCCAGCAGCGTAGGGGCGACAGGGGCCCACGCCCTCCACTTT. It encodes CASSVGATGAHALHF. The variable domain in full, completed from reference TRBV9 and TRBJ1-6, reads DSGVTQTPKHLITATGQRVTLRCSPRSGDLSVYWYQQSLDQGLQFLIQYYNGEERAKGNILERFSAQQFPDLHSELNLSSLELGDSALYFCASSVGATGAHALHFGNGTRLTVT.

This clonotype turned up a few times. The rearrangement links TRBV24-1 to TRBJ1-5; perhaps TRBD1 as D (6 bases). Trimming shortened V by 1 base and J by 4 bases, and 16 bases separated the two germline ends. Per the germline V gene, CDR1 is KGHDR and CDR2 is SFDVKD. This CDR3 is 17 amino acids long. CDR3 bases: TGTGCCACCAGTGATTTCTTCAGGGGCTCAACTAATCAGCCCCAGCATTTT. Translating gives CATSDFFRGSTNQPQHF.

The sample holds a few counts of this clonotype. This chain connects TRBV5-6 to TRBJ1-2; maybe TRBD1 (5 bases). This CDR3 contains 15 residues. Germline V CDR1 and CDR2: SGHDT, YYEEEE. Trimming took off 0 bases at V and 3 bases at J, with 12 bases between the two ends. The CDR3 DNA follows: TGTGCCAGCAGCTTGGGGATCCAAGGGGACTATGGCTACACCTTC. Its translation: CASSLGIQGDYGYTF. Full variable domain (rest looked up from reference TRBV5-6 and TRBJ1-2): DAGVTQSPTHLIKTRGQQVTLRCSPKSGHDTVSWYQQALGQGPQFIFQYYEEEERQRGNFPDRFSGHQFPNYSSELNVNALLLGDSALYLCASSLGIQGDYGYTFGSGTRLTVV.

This clonotype showed up just a few times. The V and J genes are TRBV5-6 and TRBJ2-7; the D is unclear. The CDR3 is made up of 13 amino acids. Trimming stripped 5 bases from V and 3 bases from J, with 12 bases between. Germline V gene sequence: CDR1 SGHDT, CDR2 YYEEEE. This chain's CDR3 is CASRLFGIYEQYF. The CDR3 bases are TGTGCCAGCAGGCTGTTTGGTATCTACGAGCAGTACTTC.

This clonotype appeared a few times. This sequence joins TRBV20-1 and TRBJ2-7, with 14 bases lining up with TRBD2. The CDR3 covers 15 residues. V lost 5 bases to trimming and J lost 2 bases; unmatched junction nucleotides: 5. Germline assignment: CDR1 DFQATT and CDR2 SNEGSKA (reference sequence). The CDR3 region is CSALRLAGGTYEQYF. In DNA, the CDR3 is TGCAGTGCTCTTAGACTAGCGGGGGGGACCTACGAGCAGTACTTC.

In its sample, this clonotype was seen many times. The rearrangement uses TRBV25-1 and TRBJ2-5, with 16 bases that match TRBD2. This CDR3 comprises 16 residues. V lost 8 bases, J lost 4 bases, and 7 bases stayed unmatched. In germline, CDR1 is MGHDK, CDR2 SYGVNS. CDR3 bases: TGTGCCAGCTCCGGGACTAGCGGGAGGGCCGGAGAGACCCAGTACTTC. This translates into CASSGTSGRAGETQYF.

The CDR3, as DNA: TGCAGTGCGCCGACAGTGAACACCGGGGAGCTGTTTTTT. Its translation: CSAPTVNTGELFF. The V call is TRBV20-1, the J call TRBJ2-2; D may be TRBD1 (5 bases). With 6 bases removed from V and 1 base from J, the gap between germline ends came to 9 bases. The CDR3 runs to 13 residues. Germline assignment: CDR1 DFQATT and CDR2 SNEGSKA (reference sequence).

The rearrangement uses TRBV18 and TRBJ2-3; possible D gene TRBD2, 8 bases. Germline values: CDR1 KGHSH, CDR2 LQKENI. This CDR3 contains 19 residues. Trimming took off 6 bases at V and 3 bases at J, with 28 bases between the two ends. The CDR3 protein is CASSLRTGPRGGGTDTQYF. The CDR3 nucleotides are TGTGCCAGCTCCCTTCGGACAGGACCAAGAGGCGGGGGGACAGATACGCAGTATTTT. The full variable domain, completed using reference TRBV18 and TRBJ2-3, is NAGVMQNPRHLVRRRGQEARLRCSPMKGHSHVYWYRQLPEEGLKFMVYLQKENIIDESGMPKERFSAEFPKEGPSILRIQQVVRGDSAAYFCASSLRTGPRGGGTDTQYFGPGTRLTVL.

Many counts were recorded for this clonotype. This chain links TRBV5-1 with TRBJ1-1; 7 bases agree with TRBD1. From germline, CDR1 is SGHRS and CDR2 YFSETQ. V shed 5 bases and J 0 bases; nucleotides not matched to a gene: 10. The CDR3 is 16 residues long. Here the CDR3 reads CASSRALTGMNTEAFF. CDR3 nucleotides: TGCGCCAGCAGTCGAGCGCTGACAGGGATGAACACTGAAGCTTTCTTT.

Ten or more counts support this clonotype. The chain recombines TRBV15 with TRBJ2-5; a weak D match, TRBD1 (6 bases). Between the trimmed V and J ends, which lost 0 bases and 0 bases, there was a span of 8 bases. This CDR3 has 15 residues. Germline V gene sequence: CDR1 LNHNV, CDR2 YYDKDF (reference sequence). The CDR3 loop is CATSRDRGYQETQYF. The CDR3 region has the DNA TGTGCCACCAGCAGAGATAGGGGGTACCAAGAGACCCAGTACTTC.

The genes are TRBV20-1 and TRBJ1-2; D gene unclear. Trimming left V 0 bases short and J 0 bases short, with 14 bases between. CDR3 length: 16 residues. The germline gives CDR1 DFQATT, CDR2 SNEGSKA (reference sequence). CDR3 protein: CSAREYTRGPNYGYTF. The CDR3 region has the DNA TGCAGTGCTAGAGAATACACCCGAGGACCTAACTATGGCTACACCTTC.

At least ten counts were recorded for this clonotype. The chain joins TRBV12-3 or TRBV12-4 to TRBJ2-1; no clear D. This CDR3 spans 11 amino acids. Deletions cut 5 bases from V and 12 bases from J, with 11 bases between. CDR3 coding DNA: TGTGCCAGCAGTCAGATTCTGCGGCAGTTCTTC. It translates to CASSQILRQFF.

This clonotype was seen at least ten times. The chain employs TRBV7-2 and TRBJ1-5, with D uncertain. Trimming shortened V by 3 bases and J by 5 bases, and 11 bases separated the two germline ends. The length of the CDR3 is 14 residues. Germline-derived CDR1 and CDR2 are SGHTA and FQGNSA. The CDR3 here is CASSFRFEDQPQHF. CDR3 bases: TGTGCCAGCAGCTTTAGATTTGAGGATCAGCCCCAGCATTTT.

This clonotype was picked up a small number of times. The chain has TRBV5-1 and TRBJ2-3; 9 nucleotides match TRBD1. This CDR3 is built from 19 residues. Germline CDR1 reads SGHRS; CDR2 reads YFSETQ. After removal of 7 bases from V and 0 bases from J, the junction contained 18 bases not matched to a gene. The CDR3 is CASAGPGTGSLSSTDTQYF. For the CDR3, the DNA is TGCGCCAGCGCGGGTCCCGGGACAGGGAGCCTGTCTAGCACAGATACGCAGTATTTT. Variable domain in full (rest from reference TRBV5-1 and TRBJ2-3): KAGVTQTPRYLIKTRGQQVTLSCSPISGHRSVSWYQQTPGQGLQFLFEYFSETQRNKGNFPGRFSGRQFSNSRSEMNVSTLELGDSALYLCASAGPGTGSLSSTDTQYFGPGTRLTVL.

The genes are TRBV28 and TRBJ2-5; D gene unclear. The CDR3 is made up of 15 amino acids. V gave up 1 base and J gave up 5 bases, with 14 bases separating them. From germline, CDR1 is MDHEN and CDR2 SYDVKM. The DNA for the CDR3 is TGTGCCAGCAGTTTATATAGGGTGCTTGGGGAGACCCAGTACTTC. Protein product: CASSLYRVLGETQYF.

The rearrangement joins TRBV5-1 to TRBJ2-7, with 11 positions matching TRBD1. Germline V lookup: CDR1 SGHRS, CDR2 YFSETQ. The V and J ends lost 3 bases and 2 bases, in that order; junction bases with no gene match: 7. This CDR3 comprises 16 residues. The CDR3: CASSWTGGSGTYEQYF. The CDR3 DNA reads as TGCGCCAGCAGCTGGACAGGGGGCTCCGGAACCTACGAGCAGTACTTC.

This clonotype was seen repeatedly, ten times or more. V and J are TRBV4-1 and TRBJ1-4, with no clear D. Trimming took 3 bases from V and 8 from J, leaving 10 bases between them. This CDR3 comprises 13 residues. Looked up from germline, CDR1 is MGHRA and CDR2 is YSYEKL. The CDR3 loop is CASSQLDGEKLFF. CDR3 bases: TGCGCCAGCAGCCAGTTGGATGGGGAAAAACTGTTTTTT.

V usage is TRBV28 and J usage is TRBJ2-7; 12 bases line up with TRBD2. The CDR3 has 16 amino acids. Germline CDR1 is MDHEN and CDR2 is SYDVKM. The V segment lost 4 bases and the J segment 2 bases; nucleotides outside the gene matches: 6. The DNA of the CDR3 is TGTGCCAGCAGTTCACTAGCGGGAGGAAGTACCTACGAGCAGTACTTC. This gives the protein CASSSLAGGSTYEQYF.

This clonotype was seen a few times. The gene calls are TRBV12-3 or TRBV12-4 and TRBJ1-2; D ambiguous. V was shortened by 1 base and J by 7 bases, with 16 bases between the two germline ends. The CDR3 has 15 residues. The CDR3, as DNA: TGTGCCAGCAGTTTAGGACCCTACGGAAGCCTTGGCTACACCTTC. Translation: CASSLGPYGSLGYTF.

V and J are TRBV4-3 and TRBJ1-2; tentatively, D is TRBD1 (5 bases). Germline assignment: CDR1 LGHNA and CDR2 YSLEER. The CDR3 is 15 amino acids. V was pared by 5 bases and J by 1 base, with 14 bases between. The CDR3 DNA sequence: TGCGCCAGCAGCACAAGAATGGGGGATAACTATGGCTACACCTTC. Encoded protein: CASSTRMGDNYGYTF.

J is TRBJ2-7 and V is TRBV6-2 or TRBV6-3; 8 bases map to TRBD1. The J segment lost 4 bases and the V segment lost 6 bases, leaving 11 bases of the junction unmatched. Germline values: CDR1 MNHEY, CDR2 SVGEGT. The CDR3 loop spans 15 amino acids. As DNA, the CDR3 is TGTGCCAGCAGCCCCGACAGGGGCGCGGGTTACGAGCAGTACTTC. Its protein is CASSPDRGAGYEQYF.

V gene TRBV29-1 combines with J gene TRBJ2-2; TRBD1 matches at 8 bases. Germline CDR1 and CDR2: SQVTM and ANQGSEA. The length of the CDR3 is 15 residues. V dropped 5 bases and J dropped 4; count of bases not matched to a gene: 9. CDR3 protein: CSVMAGGAGTGELFF. CDR3 in DNA: TGCAGCGTTATGGCAGGGGGCGCCGGCACCGGGGAGCTGTTTTTT.

The chain employs TRBV29-1 and TRBJ2-1, with D uncertain. This CDR3 is 12 amino acids long. Looked up from germline, CDR1 is SQVTM and CDR2 is ANQGSEA. The ends were cut back, 0 bases at V and 4 bases at J, with 4 bases in the middle. The CDR3 sequence: CSVEDLYNEQFF. CDR3 in DNA: TGCAGCGTTGAAGATCTGTACAATGAGCAGTTCTTC.

This clonotype was found a few times. J is TRBJ2-7 and V is TRBV4-1; D not resolved. Germline assignment: CDR1 MGHRA and CDR2 YSYEKL. Trimming cost V 2 bases and J 2 bases, with 10 bases left between them. The CDR3 is made up of 14 amino acids. The CDR3 DNA reads as TGCGCCAGCAGCCAATCCTATGGGGCCTACGAGCAGTACTTC. It is translated as CASSQSYGAYEQYF.

The chain recombines TRBV20-1 with TRBJ2-7; tentatively, D is TRBD1 (5 bases). Germline CDR1 reads DFQATT; CDR2 reads SNEGSKA (reference sequence). V lost 3 bases and J 1 base, leaving 10 bases between the germline ends. The CDR3 totals 13 residues. In DNA form, the CDR3 reads TGCAGTGCTAGGGCCCAGGGTTCCTACGAGCAGTACTTC. Its protein product is CSARAQGSYEQYF.